These T cell receptor beta chains were read from a single sample in a study of blood T cell repertoires in COVID-19. Sequenced by immunoSEQ multiplex PCR; TCRdb stores in-frame clones only, minus some. In the table there are roughly 220,000 clones, over 60% of which are singletons. The sample was peripheral blood. The source is a woman between 65 and 79 years old with acute or convalescent COVID-19. Both conserved end residues are part of each CDR3. The D gene is left open where the match is weak. Clone size is given for some rows only: seen once, a few or many times, or a class if the clone is expanded.

v_gene,abundance,d_gene,j_gene,CDR3aa,CDR3nt
TRBV10-3,NA,NA,TRBJ2-7,CAISSSYEQYF,TGTGCCATCAGCTCTTCCTACGAGCAGTACTTC
TRBV5-1,NA,NA,TRBJ2-2,CASSYLPQGNTGELFF,TGCGCCAGCAGCTATCTGCCACAGGGAAACACCGGGGAGCTGTTTTTT
TRBV4-1,once,TRBD2,TRBJ2-3,CASSLKVLAGSTDTQYF,TGCGCCAGCAGCCTTAAGGTACTAGCGGGGAGCACAGATACGCAGTATTTT
TRBV10-3,NA,NA,TRBJ1-6,CAISESRMALGSPLHF,TGTGCCATCAGTGAGTCCCGGATGGCCCTCGGGTCACCCCTCCACTTT
TRBV20-1,NA,TRBD2,TRBJ2-1,CSAASGNEQFF,TGCAGTGCTGCTAGCGGGAATGAGCAGTTCTTC
TRBV30,NA,NA,TRBJ1-4,CAWSVGRGTTNEKLFF,TGTGCCTGGAGTGTAGGTCGAGGAACAACTAATGAAAAACTGTTTTTT
TRBV5-4,NA,NA,TRBJ2-1,CASSLAGGVEQFF,TGTGCCAGCAGCTTGGCCGGAGGGGTTGAGCAGTTCTTC
TRBV5-6,NA,TRBD1,TRBJ2-7,CASSLVPTGGDTYEQYF,TGTGCCAGCAGCTTGGTTCCCACAGGGGGTGATACCTACGAGCAGTACTTC
TRBV4-1,NA,NA,TRBJ2-1,CASSHDSYGDEQFF,TGCGCCAGCAGCCATGACTCCTACGGAGATGAGCAGTTCTTC
TRBV6-5,NA,TRBD1,TRBJ1-3,CASSETGGVGNTIYF,TGTGCCAGCAGCGAGACAGGGGGCGTTGGAAACACCATATATTTT